Below are 21 T cell receptor beta chains sequenced from a single sample in a study of shared clonotypes between healthy human individuals. The table came from immunoSEQ multiplex PCR; TCRdb's copy has only in-frame clones and leaves some out. This table has about 700,000 clones, around 92% appearing once. Terminally differentiated effector memory CD45RA+ cells were excluded by CCR7 positive selection of CD45RO-negative cells. Sequences were obtained from naive CD8+ T cells sorted from blood. The receptors were gathered from a man under 40 in good health.

V is TRBV11-2 and J is TRBJ2-5; 7 nucleotides align to TRBD1. The CDR3 consists of 17 residues. Looked up from germline, CDR1 is SGHAT and CDR2 is FQNNGV. V was pared by 1 base and J by 5 bases, with 13 bases of the junction left unmatched. In DNA form, the CDR3 reads TGTGCCAGCAGCTTAGTTCCCTTGACAGGGTATCGGGAGACCCAGTACTTC. It translates to CASSLVPLTGYRETQYF.

This chain uses TRBV10-2 with TRBJ1-1; no clear D gene. This CDR3 spans 11 amino acids. Germline CDR1 and CDR2: WSHSY and SAAADI. V was pared by 0 bases and J by 6 bases, with 2 bases between. CDR3 region: CASSESPEAFF. CDR3 nucleotide sequence: TGCGCCAGCAGTGAGTCCCCTGAAGCTTTCTTT.

CDR3 sequence reads: CASSSDRVEQYF. The CDR3 DNA reads as TGTGCCAGTAGTTCAGACAGGGTCGAGCAGTACTTC. The V gene is TRBV19, the J gene TRBJ2-7, with 7 bases fitting TRBD1. Losses at the gene ends were 5 bases for V and 6 bases for J; bases not matched to a gene: 4. Germline V gives CDR1 LNHDA, CDR2 SQIVND (reference sequence). The CDR3 spans 12 residues.

This clone has a single count. V gene TRBV27 combines with J gene TRBJ2-6; the D is unclear. The V end was cut by 3 bases, the J end by 1 base, with 10 bases between. Germline values: CDR1 MNHEY, CDR2 SMNVEV (reference sequence). The CDR3 runs to 16 residues. Written as DNA, the CDR3 is TGTGCCAGCAGTTTTTTATTGGGGTCTGGGGCCAACGTCCTGACTTTC. Translated: CASSFLLGSGANVLTF.

The chain has TRBV29-1 and TRBJ2-7; D unresolved. V was pared by 3 bases and J by 2 bases, with 17 bases between. CDR3 length equals 15 residues. CDR1 is SQVTM and CDR2 is ANQGSEA in the germline V gene. CDR3 bases: TGCAGCGTTGAGGGCGGAAACCTCTTACCCTACGAGCAGTACTTC. Translation gives CSVEGGNLLPYEQYF.

This clone occurred once. The chain links TRBV10-3 to TRBJ2-5; TRBD1 matches at 8 bases. The CDR3 extends over 16 amino acids. J gave up 2 bases and V 6 bases, and 11 bases lay outside the gene matches. Germline lookup yields CDR1 ENHRY and CDR2 SYGVKD. CDR3 nucleotide sequence: TGTGCCATCAGCCGACAGGGGAGTGGGTCGCAAGAGACCCAGTACTTC. It is translated as CAISRQGSGSQETQYF.

The rearrangement links TRBV28 to TRBJ2-7; a weak D match, TRBD1 (7 bases). The CDR3 is 13 residues long. CDR1 and CDR2 from the germline V gene are MDHEN and SYDVKM. V lost 7 bases, J lost 6 bases, and 16 bases lay in between. CDR3 in amino acids: CASTPGGAGEQYF. The DNA of the CDR3 is TGTGCCAGCACCCCAGGGGGAGCGGGCGAGCAGTACTTC. The variable domain in full, completed from reference TRBV28 and TRBJ2-7, reads DVKVTQSSRYLVKRTGEKVFLECVQDMDHENMFWYRQDPGLGLRLIYFSYDVKMKEKGDIPEGYSVSREKKERFSLILESASTNQTSMYLCASTPGGAGEQYFGPGTRLTVT.

This clone was recorded once. The chain combines TRBV18 with TRBJ2-7; D uncertain. Germline V lookup: CDR1 KGHSH, CDR2 LQKENI. V lost 6 bases and J lost 0, with 6 bases in between. The CDR3 loop spans 12 amino acids. Here the CDR3 reads CASSQRSYEQYF. The CDR3 DNA sequence: TGTGCCAGCTCTCAACGCTCCTACGAGCAGTACTTC.

This sequence joins TRBV9 and TRBJ2-5; 7 nucleotides line up with TRBD2. Germline V lookup: CDR1 SGDLS, CDR2 YYNGEE. CDR3 size: 15 residues. V was clipped by 5 bases and J by 2 bases; unmatched bases: 9. DNA of the CDR3: TGTGCCAGCAGTGACGGTGCGGGAGAACAAGAGACCCAGTACTTC. This encodes CASSDGAGEQETQYF.

The V call is TRBV19, the J call TRBJ2-3; D remains unclear. Germline V gene data show CDR1 as LNHDA and CDR2 as SQIVND (reference sequence). This CDR3 comprises 12 residues. Trimming took 2 bases from V and 6 from J, leaving 6 bases between them. The CDR3 region is CASSIHVDTQYF. Here the CDR3 DNA reads TGTGCCAGTAGTATACACGTCGATACGCAGTATTTT.

The V gene is TRBV27, the J gene TRBJ2-3, with D perhaps matching TRBD1 or TRBD2 (5 bases each). V was trimmed by 4 bases and J by 0 bases, leaving 5 bases between them. This CDR3 contains 13 residues. CDR1 and CDR2 (germline): MNHEY, SMNVEV (reference sequence). CDR3 amino acids: CASSWDSTDTQYF. Here the CDR3 DNA reads TGTGCCAGCAGTTGGGACAGCACAGATACGCAGTATTTT.

The J gene is TRBJ2-2, the V gene TRBV27; D gene ambiguous. V was cut by 5 bases and J by 7 bases, with 14 bases left in between. CDR1 MNHEY and CDR2 SMNVEV come from the germline V gene (reference sequence). The CDR3 runs to 14 residues. The CDR3 sequence is CASSLTPQGGELFF. DNA for the CDR3: TGTGCCAGCAGTCTAACCCCACAAGGCGGGGAGCTGTTTTTT.

The chain combines TRBV5-5 with TRBJ2-5; D is unresolved. The germline V gene encodes CDR1 SGHKS and CDR2 YYEKEE (reference sequence). The CDR3 consists of 15 residues. Trimming removed 2 bases at V and 4 bases at J, with 15 bases between. The CDR3 bases are TGTGCCAGCAGCTTTAGTTCCCAAACAAGAGAGACCCAGTACTTC. It specifies CASSFSSQTRETQYF.

As regards this clone: A read error is possible here, since a much larger clone lies one base away. The V call is TRBV28, the J call TRBJ2-7; D unclear. This CDR3 contains 11 residues. Trimming pared 0 bases from V and 4 bases from J, leaving 1 base between. CDR1 is MDHEN and CDR2 is SYDVKM in the germline V gene. CDR3 in DNA: TGTGCCAGCAGTTTATGGTACGAGCAGTACTTC. It specifies CASSLWYEQYF. The whole variable domain, filled in from reference TRBV28 and TRBJ2-7, reads DVKVTQSSRYLVKRTGEKVFLECVQDMDHENMFWYRQDPGLGLRLIYFSYDVKMKEKGDIPEGYSVSREKKERFSLILESASTNQTSMYLCASSLWYEQYFGPGTRLTVT.

The rearrangement uses TRBV19 and TRBJ1-1; weak D call: TRBD1 (5 bases). Between the trimmed V and J ends, which lost 5 bases and 0 bases, there was a span of 10 bases. Germline CDR1 is LNHDA and CDR2 is SQIVND (reference sequence). The CDR3 runs 14 residues. CDR3 nucleotides: TGTGCCAGTAGTCCCCTGGGGGTGAACACTGAAGCTTTCTTT. Its translation: CASSPLGVNTEAFF.

Concerning this clone itself: Other nucleotide sequences from this sample produce the same CDR3. The chain employs TRBV27 and TRBJ1-1; D uncertain. This CDR3 has 14 amino acids. Germline V gene data show CDR1 as MNHEY and CDR2 as SMNVEV (reference sequence). The V end lost 0 bases, the J end lost 4 bases, and 9 bases lay between the germline ends. As DNA, the CDR3 is TGTGCCAGCAGTTTATCGGGCCTGGGCACTGAAGCTTTCTTT. Encoded protein: CASSLSGLGTEAFF.

J is TRBJ2-1 and V is TRBV9, with TRBD2 matching 12 bases. The germline CDR1 and CDR2 sequences are SGDLS and YYNGEE. This CDR3 contains 14 residues. V trimming: 1 base; J trimming: 8 bases; junction bases outside the gene matches: 1. CDR3 sequence (DNA): TGTGCCAGCAGCGTAAGACTAGCGGGAGATGAGCAGTTCTTC. Amino acids: CASSVRLAGDEQFF.

The CDR3 here is CASSLSETSYEQFF. The CDR3 DNA sequence: TGTGCCAGCAGCTTAAGCGAGACGTCCTATGAGCAGTTCTTC. This chain joins TRBV7-9 and TRBJ2-1; D remains unclear. Trimming pared 2 bases from V and 8 bases from J, leaving 13 bases between. The CDR3 is made up of 14 amino acids. Per the germline V gene, CDR1 is SEHNR and CDR2 is FQNEAQ (reference sequence).

Concerning this clone: With only one base between it and a far larger clone, this is likely a read error. This chain's CDR3 is CASSRGTGGYEQYF. As DNA, the CDR3 is TGTGCCAGCAGCCGCGGGACAGGGGGCTACGAGCAGTACTTC. The chain combines TRBV7-2 with TRBJ2-7; 11 bases line up with TRBD1. Unmatched junction bases numbered 3, after V lost 5 bases and J lost 3 bases. Germline V gives CDR1 SGHTA, CDR2 FQGNSA. This CDR3 comprises 14 residues.

This clone was counted a few times. V is TRBV27 and J is TRBJ1-2, with D maybe TRBD1 (5 bases). The ends were cut back, 6 bases at V and 4 bases at J, with 9 bases in the middle. The CDR3 extends over 12 amino acids. Germline V lookup: CDR1 MNHEY, CDR2 SMNVEV (reference sequence). CDR3 loop: CASRGRVYGYTF. CDR3 in DNA: TGTGCCAGCAGGGGCAGGGTCTATGGCTACACCTTC.

The chain couples TRBV4-3 to TRBJ2-4; 8 bases match TRBD1. The germline V gene has CDR1 LGHNA and CDR2 YSLEER. Unmatched junction bases numbered 0, after V lost 1 base and J lost 4 bases. The CDR3 covers 14 residues. The CDR3 loop is CASSQGTGKNIQYF. DNA of the CDR3: TGCGCCAGCAGCCAAGGGACAGGGAAAAACATTCAGTACTTC.